The 13 T cell receptor beta chains below all came from one sample that was sequenced in a study of blood T cells in healthy people across ages. A J-beta primer mix and a sample-barcoded 5' primer were used in a second PCR of about 7 to 12 cycles. Each CDR3 protein is one row after TCRdb ran MiXCR on the 5' RACE reads. The table has more than 650,000 distinct CDR3 sequences, roughly 24% seen once. This same sample was also taken into another study, of T cells of mothers and their children.

The sample taken for sequencing was blood. The origin of the receptors is a boy between 5 and 17 years old in good health.

The sample holds a few counts of this clonotype. V usage is TRBV20-1 and J usage is TRBJ1-2; 7 bases line up with TRBD1. This CDR3 region has 14 residues. Per the germline V gene, CDR1 is DFQATT and CDR2 is SNEGSKA (reference sequence). The J segment lost 4 bases and the V segment lost 0 bases, leaving 5 bases of the junction unmatched. The CDR3: CSARDVDRAYGYTF. CDR3 nucleotides: TGCAGTGCTAGAGATGTCGACAGGGCCTATGGCTACACCTTC.

The sample holds one count of this clonotype. The chain is built from TRBV7-3 and TRBJ2-3; TRBD2 is a possible D gene (6 bases). CDR3 length equals 17 residues. V was shortened by 6 bases and J by 2 bases, with 21 bases between the two germline ends. From germline, CDR1 is SGHTA and CDR2 FQGTGA. The CDR3 protein is CASRVSSGQRATDTQYF. The CDR3 coding sequence is TGTGCCAGCAGGGTTTCGAGCGGGCAACGTGCCACAGATACGCAGTATTTT. Full variable domain (missing parts from reference TRBV7-3 and TRBJ2-3): GAGVSQTPSNKVTEKGKYVELRCDPISGHTALYWYRQSLGQGPEFLIYFQGTGAADDSGLPNDRFFAVRPEGSVSTLKIQRTERGDSAVYLCASRVSSGQRATDTQYFGPGTRLTVL.

This clonotype was seen ten or more times. Written as DNA, the CDR3 is TGTGCCAGCAGCACACGGTCCGGGAGCGACGAGCAGTACTTC. Protein sequence: CASSTRSGSDEQYF. This sequence joins TRBV7-2 and TRBJ2-7; perhaps TRBD2 as D (6 bases). The germline CDR1 and CDR2 sequences are SGHTA and FQGNSA. The V end lost 5 bases, the J end lost 5 bases, and 16 bases lay between the germline ends. The CDR3 extends over 14 amino acids.

V and J are TRBV7-9 and TRBJ2-1; a weak D match, TRBD2 (5 bases). The CDR3 covers 16 residues. Germline loops: CDR1 SEHNR, CDR2 FQNEAQ (reference sequence). V was cut by 7 bases and J by 8 bases, with 24 bases left in between. CDR3 region: CASTTSTRSEIDEQFF. The CDR3 nucleotides are TGTGCCAGCACCACCTCTACTAGGTCGGAAATAGATGAGCAGTTCTTC.

The chain carries TRBV25-1 and TRBJ2-5, with TRBD2 identical over 7 bases. The J call may be in error: the DNA end matches TRBJ2-7 better. In germline, CDR1 is MGHDK, CDR2 SYGVNS. This CDR3 has 16 amino acids. CDR3: CASSPHGRIALGEQYF. The CDR3 nucleotides read TGTGCCAGCAGTCCGCACGGGAGGATTGCCCTGGGCGAGCAGTACTTC.

Only a few counts were recorded for this clonotype. The rearrangement links TRBV6-4 to TRBJ1-1; maybe TRBD1 (5 bases). Trimming took 3 bases from V and 4 from J, leaving 12 bases between them. The CDR3 extends over 14 amino acids. Per germline, CDR1 MRHNA and CDR2 SNTAGT. CDR3 residues: CASSEGREATEAFF. The CDR3 DNA reads TGTGCCAGCAGTGAGGGCAGGGAGGCCACTGAAGCTTTCTTT.

The CDR3 region has the DNA TGCAGTGCTACCCAGGGGACCCAAAATGAAAAACTGTTTTTT. Translated, it gives CSATQGTQNEKLFF. The chain joins TRBV20-1 to TRBJ1-4, with D possibly matching TRBD1 (6 bases). This CDR3 spans 14 amino acids. In germline, CDR1 is DFQATT, CDR2 SNEGSKA (reference sequence). V was clipped by 4 bases and J by 5 bases, with 14 bases between them.

This chain uses TRBV12-3 or TRBV12-4 with TRBJ2-1; 9 bases are a match to TRBD2. The CDR3 runs 15 residues. J was trimmed by 5 bases and V by 5 bases; bases with no gene match: 7. The CDR3 nucleotides read TGTGCCAGCAGTCCTGTAGCGGGGGAGGACAATGAGCAGTTCTTC. Its protein product is CASSPVAGEDNEQFF.

DNA of the CDR3: TGTGCCAGCACCCGGGACAGGGAATCCGAGCAGTACTTC. Its translation: CASTRDRESEQYF. V and J are TRBV12-3 or TRBV12-4 and TRBJ2-7; 9 nucleotides line up with TRBD1. CDR3 length: 13 amino acids. V was pared by 7 bases and J by 6 bases, with 7 bases of the junction left unmatched.

J is TRBJ2-7 and V is TRBV11-2; D possibly corresponds to TRBD2 (5 bases). This CDR3 has 13 residues. Trimming took 2 bases from V and 6 from J, leaving 11 bases between them. CDR1 SGHAT and CDR2 FQNNGV come from the germline V gene. The CDR3: CASSLNGGAEQYF. Written as DNA, the CDR3 is TGTGCCAGCAGCTTAAATGGAGGAGCCGAGCAGTACTTC.

Only a few counts were recorded for this clonotype. V and J are TRBV12-3 or TRBV12-4 and TRBJ2-2; no definite D call. This CDR3 is built from 14 residues. V was trimmed by 5 bases and J by 5 bases, leaving 12 bases between them. The CDR3 loop reads CASSRTVTTGELFF. Written as DNA, the CDR3 is TGTGCCAGCAGTCGGACCGTTACTACCGGGGAGCTGTTTTTT.

Comment on this clonotype: Lacking the conserved final phenylalanine or tryptophan, this CDR3 likely reflects a read error. The chain carries TRBV12-3 or TRBV12-4 and TRBJ2-2; D uncertain. The CDR3 has 12 residues. Trimming took 5 bases from V and 6 from J, leaving 7 bases between them. The CDR3 here is CASSRSPGELFS. Written as DNA, the CDR3 is TGTGCCAGCAGTCGATCACCCGGGGAGCTGTTTTCT.

CDR3 region: CASSSTTYARQYF. The CDR3 DNA is TGTGCCAGCAGCTCAACGACATATGCACGGCAGTACTTC. V is TRBV5-4 and J is TRBJ2-7; the D is unclear. This CDR3 spans 13 amino acids. Germline-derived CDR1 and CDR2 are SGHNT and YYREEE (reference sequence). The V and J ends lost 3 bases and 9 bases respectively, with 16 bases between them.